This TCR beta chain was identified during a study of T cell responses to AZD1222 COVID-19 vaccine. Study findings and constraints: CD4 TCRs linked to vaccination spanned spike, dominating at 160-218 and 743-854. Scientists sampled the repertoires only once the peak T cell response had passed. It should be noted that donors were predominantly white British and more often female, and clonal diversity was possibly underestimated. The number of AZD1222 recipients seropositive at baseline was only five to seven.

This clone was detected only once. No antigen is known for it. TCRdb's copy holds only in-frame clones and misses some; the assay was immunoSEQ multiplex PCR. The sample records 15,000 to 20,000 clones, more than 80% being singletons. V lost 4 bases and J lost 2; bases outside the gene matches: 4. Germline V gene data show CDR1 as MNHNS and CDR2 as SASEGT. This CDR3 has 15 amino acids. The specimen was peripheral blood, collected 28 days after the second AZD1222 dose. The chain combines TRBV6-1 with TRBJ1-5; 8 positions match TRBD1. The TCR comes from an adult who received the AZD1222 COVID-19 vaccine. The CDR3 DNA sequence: TGTGCCAGCAGTGGCGGGACAGGACGCAATCAGCCCCAGCATTTT. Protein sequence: CASSGGTGRNQPQHF.